The source of this T cell receptor (beta chain) is a study of blood T cell repertoires in COVID-19. Produced via immunoSEQ multiplex PCR; TCRdb's table is partial and in-frame only. The repertoire holds 80,000 to 95,000 clones, with 81% as singletons. V was clipped by 6 bases and J by 2 bases, with 8 bases between them. Germline CDR1 MNHNY, CDR2 SVGAGI (reference sequence). The CDR3 contains 13 residues. In Seattle, patients joined the study during active infection and were tracked longitudinally. The sequence came from an elderly man with COVID-19, enrolled during active disease. This chain links TRBV6-6 with TRBJ2-1, with D possibly TRBD2 on 6 matching bases. The sequenced sample was peripheral blood. CDR3 nucleotides: TGTGCCAGCAGGATAGCGGCCTACAATGAGCAGTTCTTC. Its translation is CASRIAAYNEQFF.